This T cell receptor (beta chain) was documented in a study of human CD8 memory T cell subsets. Study outcomes and limitations: Sequencing in this study was performed exclusively on T cell receptor beta chains. Unlike effector memory cells, stem-like memory and precursor exhausted T cells displayed similarly high diversity.

The CDR3 spans 18 residues. Germline CDR1 MNHEY, CDR2 SVGEGT. The TCR beta sequencing libraries came from UMI-labeled 5' RACE. Source study methods: Between roughly 3,000 and 18,000 functional CDR3 beta clonotypes were found per TCR beta library. TCRdb processed the 5' RACE reads again and assigns one entry to each CDR3 protein, with no DNA. These V and J calls rely on TCRdb rather than the paper's analysis. The sample totals some 10,000 distinct CDR3 sequences. Its frequency marks this clonotype as medium-sized (0.01 to 0.1%). Antigen: not known. The chain has TRBV6-2 or TRBV6-3 and TRBJ2-5; TCRdb designates TRBD1, a call that cannot be tested without DNA. Sequenced input: CD8+ T cells from PBMCs. The sequence came from a human donor in good health. The CDR3: CASSDPRLTGRYQETQYF.